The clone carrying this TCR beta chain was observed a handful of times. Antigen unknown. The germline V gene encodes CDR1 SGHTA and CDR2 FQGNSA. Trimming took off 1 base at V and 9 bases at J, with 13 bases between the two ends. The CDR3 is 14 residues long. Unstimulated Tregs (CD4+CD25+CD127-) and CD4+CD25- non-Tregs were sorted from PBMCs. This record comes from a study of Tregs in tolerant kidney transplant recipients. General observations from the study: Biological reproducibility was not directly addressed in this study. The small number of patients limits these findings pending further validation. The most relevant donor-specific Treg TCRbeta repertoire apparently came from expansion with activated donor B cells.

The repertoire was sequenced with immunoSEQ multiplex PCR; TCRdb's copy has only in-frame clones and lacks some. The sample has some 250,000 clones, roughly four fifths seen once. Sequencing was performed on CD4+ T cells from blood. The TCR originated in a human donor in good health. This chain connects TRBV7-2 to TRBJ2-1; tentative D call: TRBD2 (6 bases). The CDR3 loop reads CASSLEAGTGEQFF. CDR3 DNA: TGTGCCAGCAGCTTAGAAGCGGGTACGGGTGAGCAGTTCTTC.